The entry below gives a single T cell receptor beta chain sequence along with its context. The clone's antigen remains unknown. Qualities for individual bases were not recorded, and no much larger clone is one base off. CDR1 is given as LNHDA and CDR2 as SQIVND, both from the germline V gene (reference sequence). V is pruned by 3 bases and J by 5 bases, leaving 1 base of the junction without a gene match. The CDR3, cysteine through phenylalanine, is 15 amino acids long. CDR3 DNA is the only sequence kept; it has 45 bases, read in frame from the first base. Library creation used the immunoSEQ multiplex PCR assay. In TCRdb, the immuneACCESS table is reduced to in-frame sequences with V and J assigned. These tables do not hold every clone; where another copy was compared, an unresolved V gene accounts for under half, and the others remain unexplained. Present in this sample are around 130,000 clones, 85% to 95% of which were seen just once. Approximately 6.2% of the sample goes to the ten largest clones.

The record originates from a study of T cell changes during pregnancy in multiple sclerosis (dated by TCRdb to between 2017 and 2020). Describing the broader study: Changes in the T cell repertoire over the course of pregnancy were examined in this study in women with multiple sclerosis.

The source was peripheral blood, collected before pregnancy. The rearrangement combines TRBV19 with TRBJ1-6, and 10 junctional nucleotides match TRBD1. The source is a female donor with multiple sclerosis, enrolled in a pregnancy study. Here the CDR3 is given as CASSIGTGDNSPLHF. The DNA sequence reads TGTGCCAGTAGTATCGGGACAGGGGATAATTCACCCCTCCACTTT.